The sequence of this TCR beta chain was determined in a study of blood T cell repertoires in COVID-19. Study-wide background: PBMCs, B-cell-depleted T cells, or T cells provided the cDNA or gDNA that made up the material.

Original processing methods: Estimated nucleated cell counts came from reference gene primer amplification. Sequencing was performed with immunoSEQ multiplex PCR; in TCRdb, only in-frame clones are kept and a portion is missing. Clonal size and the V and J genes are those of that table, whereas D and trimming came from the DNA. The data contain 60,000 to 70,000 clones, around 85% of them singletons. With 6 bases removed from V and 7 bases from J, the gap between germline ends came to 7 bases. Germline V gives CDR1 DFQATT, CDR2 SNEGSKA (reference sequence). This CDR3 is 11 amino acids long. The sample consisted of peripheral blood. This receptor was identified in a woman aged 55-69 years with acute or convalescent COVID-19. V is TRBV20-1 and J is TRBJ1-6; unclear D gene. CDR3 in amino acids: CSAAGNSPLHF. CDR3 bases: TGCAGTGCGGCCGGGAATTCACCCCTCCACTTT.